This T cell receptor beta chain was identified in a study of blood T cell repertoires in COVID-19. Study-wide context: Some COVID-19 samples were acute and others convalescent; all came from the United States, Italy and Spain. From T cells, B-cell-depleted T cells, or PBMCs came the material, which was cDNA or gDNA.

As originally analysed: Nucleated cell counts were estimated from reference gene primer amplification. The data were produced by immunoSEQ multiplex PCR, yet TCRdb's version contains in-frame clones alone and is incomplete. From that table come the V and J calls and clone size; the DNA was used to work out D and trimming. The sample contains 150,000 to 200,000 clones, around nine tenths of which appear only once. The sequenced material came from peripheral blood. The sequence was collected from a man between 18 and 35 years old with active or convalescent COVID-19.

The CDR3 loop is CATSPRTGIKPQHF. As DNA, the CDR3 is TGTGCCACCAGTCCGAGGACAGGGATAAAGCCCCAGCATTTT. The chain is built from TRBV24-1 and TRBJ1-5; TRBD1 matches 8 bases. This CDR3 region has 14 residues. Trimming removed 6 bases from V and 8 bases from J; junction bases left unmatched: 8. CDR1 and CDR2 from the germline V gene are KGHDR and SFDVKD.